One T cell receptor (beta chain) is described in this entry. The data stem from a study of blood T cell repertoires in COVID-19. Assay used: immunoSEQ multiplex PCR; TCRdb lists only in-frame clones, some missing. The sample has hundreds of thousands of clones; around 84% are singletons. This clonotype originated in a middle-aged man who had recovered from COVID-19. The sample was PBMCs or T cells enriched from blood (not recorded which).

CDR3 in DNA: TGTGCCAGCACCTTCCTCGGGCAGGGGGGAAGCTCACCCCTCCACTTT. This codes for CASTFLGQGGSSPLHF. The chain carries TRBV7-9 and TRBJ1-6; 7 nucleotides align to TRBD1. Looked up from germline, CDR1 is SEHNR and CDR2 is FQNEAQ (reference sequence). This CDR3 region has 16 residues. Trimming took 7 bases from V and 10 from J; bases not matched to a gene: 16.